Following are 29 T cell receptor beta chains from one sample sequenced in a study of OX40 agonist ivuxolimab in advanced cancers. TCRdb's table, derived via immunoSEQ multiplex PCR, lists solely in-frame clones and lacks some. The sample lists around 72,000 clones, approximately 85% occurring once. The material was CD4+ or CD8+ T cells sorted from blood, obtained in a trial of the OX40 agonist ivuxolimab. Receptors originate from an adult with an advanced solid tumor such as melanoma, head and neck, liver or kidney cancer.

This rearrangement joins TRBV7-9 to TRBJ2-2, with no clear D. This CDR3 spans 14 amino acids. Looked up from germline, CDR1 is SEHNR and CDR2 is FQNEAQ (reference sequence). The V gene lost 7 bases and the J gene lost 1 base, with 10 bases spanning the gap. Written as DNA, the CDR3 is TGTGCCAGCAACTCTAAGGGGAACACCGGGGAGCTGTTTTTT. Its translation: CASNSKGNTGELFF.

V and J are TRBV28 and TRBJ2-7; D could derive from TRBD1 or TRBD2 (6 bases each). Germline lookup yields CDR1 MDHEN and CDR2 SYDVKM. CDR3 length equals 13 residues. The V end was cut by 3 bases, the J end by 4 bases, with 10 bases between. The chain's CDR3 is CASSFGGGYEQYF. In nucleotides, the CDR3 is TGTGCCAGCAGTTTCGGAGGGGGGTACGAGCAGTACTTC.

This clone was counted a single time. The J gene is TRBJ2-3, the V gene TRBV10-1; 13 bases fit TRBD2. The CDR3 has 16 amino acids. With V trimmed by 4 bases and J by 1 base, 2 bases remained unmatched. In germline, CDR1 is WNHNN, CDR2 SYGVQD (reference sequence). CDR3 DNA: TGCGCCAGCAGTGGGACTAGCGGGAGTGGCACAGATACGCAGTATTTT. This sequence encodes CASSGTSGSGTDTQYF.

The CDR3 DNA sequence: TGTGCCAGCAGTGAGACAGGAGTACTGATCTATGGCTACACCTTC. It yields the protein CASSETGVLIYGYTF. The J gene is TRBJ1-2, the V gene TRBV6-1; D possibly corresponds to TRBD1 (6 bases). Germline V gene lookup returns CDR1 MNHNS and CDR2 SASEGT. V lost 3 bases and J lost 4, with 15 bases in between. This CDR3 is 15 amino acids long.

J is TRBJ1-1 and V is TRBV15; 8 bases line up with TRBD1. The CDR3 is 13 amino acids. CDR1 is LNHNV and CDR2 is YYDKDF in the germline V gene (reference sequence). V shed 8 bases and J 3 bases; nucleotides not matched to a gene: 5. For the CDR3, the DNA is TGTGCCACCGCAGGGGGCGAGCACACTGAAGCTTTCTTT. It translates to CATAGGEHTEAFF.

The chain combines TRBV11-1 with TRBJ2-2, with D unclear. V lost 2 bases to trimming and J lost 4 bases, with 8 bases between them. Germline V gene lookup returns CDR1 SGHAT and CDR2 FQDESV (reference sequence). This CDR3 is built from 14 residues. As DNA, the CDR3 is TGTGCCAGCAGCTTATTCTCAACCACCGGGGAGCTGTTTTTT. Its translation: CASSLFSTTGELFF.

This clone was seen a few times. Written as DNA, the CDR3 is TGTGCCAGCAGCGTAGCTCTCGGGGGGGACACAGATACGCAGTATTTT. Amino acid sequence: CASSVALGGDTDTQYF. This chain uses TRBV9 with TRBJ2-3; 8 positions agree with TRBD2. The V and J ends lost 0 bases and 2 bases, in that order; junction bases with no gene match: 5. Germline V lookup: CDR1 SGDLS, CDR2 YYNGEE. There are 16 residues in the CDR3. The whole variable domain, filled in from reference TRBV9 and TRBJ2-3, reads DSGVTQTPKHLITATGQRVTLRCSPRSGDLSVYWYQQSLDQGLQFLIQYYNGEERAKGNILERFSAQQFPDLHSELNLSSLELGDSALYFCASSVALGGDTDTQYFGPGTRLTVL.

V gene TRBV7-6 combines with J gene TRBJ2-3; TRBD1 is a possible D gene (6 bases). V was pared by 1 base and J by 4 bases, with 15 bases between. CDR1 is SGHVS and CDR2 is FNYEAQ in the germline V gene. This CDR3 is 16 amino acids long. The CDR3 DNA reads TGTGCCAGCAGCTTAGTTGGCAGGGGTACAGCAGATACGCAGTATTTT. Translated: CASSLVGRGTADTQYF. The whole variable domain, filled in from reference TRBV7-6 and TRBJ2-3, reads GAGVSQSPRYKVTKRGQDVALRCDPISGHVSLYWYRQALGQGPEFLTYFNYEAQQDKSGLPNDRFSAERPEGSISTLTIQRTEQRDSAMYRCASSLVGRGTADTQYFGPGTRLTVL.

The CDR3 DNA is TGTGCCAGCAGCTTTAGTTCTAGACCCGAGACCCAGTACTTC. It translates to CASSFSSRPETQYF. V and J are TRBV11-2 and TRBJ2-5; D unresolved. The V end lost 3 bases, the J end lost 5 bases, and 13 bases lay between the germline ends. Germline lookup yields CDR1 SGHAT and CDR2 FQNNGV. CDR3 size: 14 residues.

The chain has TRBV7-9 and TRBJ1-2; 7 nucleotides line up with TRBD1. The V and J ends lost 3 bases and 4 bases, in that order; junction bases with no gene match: 11. Germline assignment: CDR1 SEHNR and CDR2 FQNEAQ (reference sequence). This CDR3 comprises 16 residues. CDR3 sequence: CASSFQTGALSYGYTF. The CDR3 DNA follows: TGTGCCAGCAGCTTCCAAACAGGGGCCCTCTCCTATGGCTACACCTTC.

The chain recombines TRBV6-1 with TRBJ1-2, with D perhaps matching TRBD1 (6 bases). The CDR3 has 16 amino acids. Trimming removed 1 base from V and 4 bases from J, with 16 bases in between. Per the germline V gene, CDR1 is MNHNS and CDR2 is SASEGT. CDR3 coding DNA: TGTGCCAGCAGTGAAGGTTTAAACAGGGTCAGCTATGGCTACACCTTC. Translating gives CASSEGLNRVSYGYTF.

The rearrangement joins TRBV11-2 to TRBJ1-3; no definite D call. The CDR3 covers 12 residues. The germline V and J ends were trimmed by 3 bases and 3 bases, with 3 bases remaining between them. CDR1 is SGHAT and CDR2 is FQNNGV in the germline V gene. The CDR3 reads CASSFGGNTIYF. Written as DNA, the CDR3 is TGTGCCAGCAGCTTCGGTGGAAACACCATATATTTT.

A few counts support this clone. The chain combines TRBV6-1 with TRBJ2-1, with a weak D call TRBD2 (5 bases). The CDR3 totals 14 residues. The V and J ends lost 2 bases and 6 bases respectively, with 11 bases between them. The germline CDR1 and CDR2 sequences are MNHNS and SASEGT. This CDR3 is CASSEYASLNEQFF. The CDR3 DNA follows: TGTGCCAGCAGTGAATATGCTAGCCTCAATGAGCAGTTCTTC.

The V gene is TRBV5-1, the J gene TRBJ2-3, with TRBD1 as a possible D gene (6 bases). The CDR3 consists of 15 residues. V lost 0 bases and J lost 1, with 9 bases in between. Germline V gene data show CDR1 as SGHRS and CDR2 as YFSETQ. CDR3 nucleotide sequence: TGCGCCAGCAGCTTGGTGGCAGGGGGCACAGATACGCAGTATTTT. This gives the protein CASSLVAGGTDTQYF.

As to this clone: This same CDR3 is encoded by further DNA sequences in the sample. The rearrangement uses TRBV19 and TRBJ2-6, with D perhaps TRBD2 (6 bases). The germline CDR1 and CDR2 sequences are LNHDA and SQIVND (reference sequence). This CDR3 contains 15 residues. Trimming removed 7 bases at V and 4 bases at J, with 14 bases between. CDR3 protein: CASTNTGDGANVLTF. Written as DNA, the CDR3 is TGTGCCAGTACCAATACGGGGGACGGGGCCAACGTCCTGACTTTC.

V gene TRBV19 combines with J gene TRBJ2-1; D ambiguous. Germline V gene data show CDR1 as LNHDA and CDR2 as SQIVND (reference sequence). The CDR3 is 17 residues long. Trimming took 10 bases from V and 1 from J, leaving 23 bases between them. CDR3 in DNA: TGTGCCACCGCAGACGCCCTCATTCCCTCATCCTACAATGAGCAGTTCTTC. Amino acid sequence: CATADALIPSSYNEQFF.

The V and J genes are TRBV6-6 and TRBJ1-5; 7 nucleotides line up with TRBD1. Trimming at V came to 3 bases and at J to 2 bases, leaving 7 bases not matched to a gene. Per germline, CDR1 MNHNY and CDR2 SVGAGI (reference sequence). The length of the CDR3 is 16 residues. The CDR3, as DNA: TGTGCCAGCAGTTATGATCGAGGGGGCGGCAATCAGCCCCAGCATTTT. Its translation: CASSYDRGGGNQPQHF.

This clone was detected only a few times. The chain recombines TRBV19 with TRBJ1-4; tentative D call: TRBD1 (6 bases). The CDR3 length is 14 residues. The V gene's germline CDR1 is LNHDA and CDR2 SQIVND (reference sequence). Between the trimmed V and J ends, which lost 5 bases and 3 bases, there was a span of 10 bases. CDR3 DNA sequence: TGTGCCAGTAGTGCAGGGGAGGCTAATGAAAAACTGTTTTTT. Translation: CASSAGEANEKLFF.

This chain links TRBV7-2 with TRBJ2-7, with D possibly TRBD2 on 5 matching bases. Trimming shortened V by 6 bases and J by 4 bases, and 19 bases separated the two germline ends. This CDR3 spans 15 amino acids. Germline V gives CDR1 SGHTA, CDR2 FQGNSA. The DNA for the CDR3 is TGTGCCAGCAGTGAAACCGGGAATGGGGAATACGAGCAGTACTTC. Protein product: CASSETGNGEYEQYF.

This clone was seen more than once but under ten times. V is TRBV4-2 and J is TRBJ2-3; 7 positions match TRBD1. After removal of 0 bases from V and 5 bases from J, the junction contained 8 bases not matched to a gene. The germline gives CDR1 LGHNA, CDR2 YNFKEQ. The CDR3 totals 16 residues. CDR3 in DNA: TGTGCCAGCAGCCAAGATTTGCAAGGGGGCGTAGATACGCAGTATTTT. Amino acids: CASSQDLQGGVDTQYF.

The chain recombines TRBV2 with TRBJ2-7; the match to TRBD2 covers 12 bases. V was pared by 7 bases and J by 5 bases, with 9 bases of the junction left unmatched. Germline V gene data show CDR1 as SNHLY and CDR2 as FYNNEI. The CDR3 is made up of 15 amino acids. This CDR3 is CASTLGLAGPHEQYF. The CDR3 nucleotides read TGTGCCAGCACCCTCGGACTAGCGGGACCCCACGAGCAGTACTTC.

Concerning this clone itself: One end of the junction fails to match germline, which may point to a read error. The chain carries TRBV4-1 and TRBJ2-7; D is undetermined. Looked up from germline, CDR1 is MGHRA and CDR2 is YSYEKL. This CDR3 has 11 residues. CDR3 amino acids: CASSQSYEQYF. The CDR3 coding sequence is TGTGCCAGCAGCCAATCCTACGAGCAGTACTTC.

The V call is TRBV19, the J call TRBJ1-3; D perhaps matches TRBD1 (6 bases). V was cut by 7 bases and J by 0 bases, with 13 bases left in between. The CDR3 is made up of 15 amino acids. Germline values: CDR1 LNHDA, CDR2 SQIVND (reference sequence). The CDR3 DNA is TGTGCCAGTACTACTCAAGGGGGCTCTGGAAACACCATATATTTT. Amino acids: CASTTQGGSGNTIYF.

The chain is built from TRBV6-1 and TRBJ1-6, with a possible D match to TRBD1 (5 bases). The CDR3 consists of 18 residues. The V gene lost 0 bases and the J gene lost 0 bases, with 12 bases spanning the gap. Germline V gene data show CDR1 as MNHNS and CDR2 as SASEGT. The CDR3 DNA reads TGTGCCAGCAGTGAAGCGCTTGGGGACCTCTCCTATAATTCACCCCTCCACTTT. Amino acids: CASSEALGDLSYNSPLHF.

The chain joins TRBV11-3 to TRBJ1-4; tentative D call: TRBD1 (6 bases). The CDR3 sequence is 14 residues long. V was shortened by 4 bases and J by 5 bases, with 11 bases between the two germline ends. The germline CDR1 and CDR2 sequences are SGHNT and YENEEA. CDR3 sequence (DNA): TGTGCCAGCAGCTCCGGGACACGAAATGAAAAACTGTTTTTT. This encodes CASSSGTRNEKLFF.

This clone appeared once. This chain connects TRBV10-3 to TRBJ1-1; tentatively, D is TRBD1 (5 bases). There are 15 residues in the CDR3. The germline V gene has CDR1 ENHRY and CDR2 SYGVKD. V lost 3 bases to trimming and J lost 5 bases, with 16 bases between them. The CDR3 loop reads CAISDLSGGVTEAFF. The DNA of the CDR3 is TGTGCCATCAGTGACCTCTCGGGAGGGGTGACTGAAGCTTTCTTT.

The chain couples TRBV5-5 to TRBJ1-2, with D unresolved. The CDR3 runs to 13 residues. Trimming shortened V by 4 bases and J by 3 bases, and 10 bases separated the two germline ends. Germline V gene sequence: CDR1 SGHKS, CDR2 YYEKEE (reference sequence). DNA of the CDR3: TGTGCCAGCAGCCGTGGGGTTTACTATGGCTACACCTTC. Translating it yields CASSRGVYYGYTF.

V usage is TRBV19 and J usage is TRBJ2-2; no definite D call. The CDR3 consists of 14 residues. Looked up from germline, CDR1 is LNHDA and CDR2 is SQIVND (reference sequence). Trimming stripped 3 bases from V and 4 bases from J, with 9 bases between. CDR3 sequence (DNA): TGTGCCAGTAGTATTATGGTTTTCACCGGGGAGCTGTTTTTT. This codes for CASSIMVFTGELFF.

V usage is TRBV2 and J usage is TRBJ2-7; 7 bases fit TRBD1. The CDR3 spans 14 residues. Trimming at V came to 6 bases and at J to 3 bases, leaving 8 bases not matched to a gene. Germline CDR1 reads SNHLY; CDR2 reads FYNNEI. The CDR3 DNA reads TGTGCCAGCAGGTCCTTGGACAGGCGCTACGAGCAGTACTTC. Its protein is CASRSLDRRYEQYF.